This T cell receptor (beta chain) was recovered during a study of blood T cell repertoires in COVID-19. TCRdb keeps only in-frame clones here, not all; method: immunoSEQ multiplex PCR. The repertoire consists of approximately 200,000 clones, with approximately 87% occurring once and the leading ten covering roughly 18%. Unmatched junction bases numbered 12, after V lost 3 bases and J lost 2 bases. The CDR3 totals 17 residues. The germline V gene encodes CDR1 MNHNS and CDR2 SASEGT. This receptor was identified in a person aged 65-85 years with COVID-19, enrolled during active disease. This chain connects TRBV6-1 to TRBJ1-1, with TRBD1 identical over 7 bases. Sequenced: peripheral blood. CDR3 in amino acids: CASSDRLTQGPNTEAFF. The DNA of the CDR3 is TGTGCCAGCAGTGACCGCTTGACACAGGGGCCCAACACTGAAGCTTTCTTT.